Shown below are 22 T cell receptor beta chains from a single sample sequenced in a study of blood T cell repertoires in COVID-19. Measured with immunoSEQ multiplex PCR; TCRdb has only the in-frame clones, and not every one. The profile covers 250,000 or so clones, with approximately 90% appearing a single time and 8% to 10% taken by the ten largest. The sample comprised PBMCs or T cells enriched from blood (not recorded which). These receptors were taken from a man aged 35 to 55 who had recovered from COVID-19.

This chain joins TRBV19 and TRBJ2-2; a possible D gene is TRBD2 (6 bases). The CDR3 contains 18 residues. Germline V lookup: CDR1 LNHDA, CDR2 SQIVND (reference sequence). The ends were cut back, 3 bases at V and 0 bases at J, with 17 bases in the middle. The CDR3 DNA follows: TGTGCCAGTAGTATGACTATTGGAAGCGGGTCGAACACCGGGGAGCTGTTTTTT. The encoded protein is CASSMTIGSGSNTGELFF.

This chain links TRBV4-2 with TRBJ2-2; the D gene is possibly TRBD1 (6 bases). The CDR3 has 16 amino acids. Trimming took 2 bases from V and 0 from J, leaving 10 bases between them. Germline CDR1 is LGHNA and CDR2 is YNFKEQ. CDR3 sequence (DNA): TGTGCCAGCAGCCAACCAGACAGGACGAACACCGGGGAGCTGTTTTTT. Its translation: CASSQPDRTNTGELFF.

The V and J genes are TRBV11-2 and TRBJ1-2; 7 nucleotides line up with TRBD1. The V and J ends lost 4 bases and 4 bases, in that order; junction bases with no gene match: 6. CDR1 is SGHAT, CDR2 FQNNGV, per germline. The CDR3 is 14 amino acids. The DNA for the CDR3 is TGTGCCAGCAGCTGGGGGACAGAACGCTATGGCTACACCTTC. Protein product: CASSWGTERYGYTF.

The chain joins TRBV3-1 (or the pseudogene TRBV3-2) to TRBJ1-5, with 9 nucleotides matching TRBD1. V shed 4 bases and J 6 bases; nucleotides not matched to a gene: 10. The CDR3 has 16 amino acids. The V gene's germline CDR1 is LGHDT and CDR2 YNNKEL (reference sequence). DNA of the CDR3: TGTGCCAGCAGCCCTAATAGTGGGACAGGGCTTCAGCCCCAGCATTTT. Translated, it gives CASSPNSGTGLQPQHF.

The chain employs TRBV3-1 (or the pseudogene TRBV3-2) and TRBJ2-1, with 9 nucleotides matching TRBD2. The CDR3 has 15 residues. The germline CDR1 and CDR2 sequences are LGHDT and YNNKEL (reference sequence). J was trimmed by 10 bases and V by 0 bases; bases with no gene match: 7. The CDR3, as DNA: TGTGCCAGCAGCCAAGATTTGGCGGGAGGGCCCGAGCAGTTCTTC. This encodes CASSQDLAGGPEQFF.

This chain connects TRBV5-1 to TRBJ1-3; D uncertain. The germline V and J ends were trimmed by 4 bases and 1 base, with 3 bases remaining between them. The CDR3 contains 12 residues. Per germline, CDR1 SGHRS and CDR2 YFSETQ. CDR3 nucleotides: TGCGCCAGCAGCATATCTGGAAACACCATATATTTT. Translating it yields CASSISGNTIYF.

J is TRBJ2-7 and V is TRBV5-1; TRBD2 matches at 10 bases. With V trimmed by 2 bases and J by 2 bases, 4 bases remained unmatched. This CDR3 is built from 15 residues. Germline CDR1 SGHRS, CDR2 YFSETQ. CDR3: CASSLAGGVTYEQYF. CDR3 nucleotides: TGCGCCAGCAGCTTAGCGGGAGGGGTTACCTACGAGCAGTACTTC.

The chain links TRBV24-1 to TRBJ1-2; D gene unclear. This CDR3 comprises 16 residues. Germline CDR1 KGHDR, CDR2 SFDVKD. Trimming took 3 bases from V and 0 from J, leaving 13 bases between them. The CDR3 region is CATSDPDMEPNYGYTF. DNA for the CDR3: TGTGCCACCAGTGATCCCGACATGGAACCTAACTATGGCTACACCTTC.

The chain uses TRBV6-5 and TRBJ2-1; D is unclear. Looked up from germline, CDR1 is MNHEY and CDR2 is SVGAGI. V shed 0 bases and J shed 10 bases, with 10 bases lying between them. The CDR3 length is 13 residues. As DNA, the CDR3 is TGTGCCAGCAGTTACTCGCGGATAGAGGAGCAGTTCTTC. Its translation: CASSYSRIEEQFF.

V is TRBV3-1 (or the pseudogene TRBV3-2) and J is TRBJ1-4, with a weak D call TRBD1 (5 bases). In germline, CDR1 is LGHDT, CDR2 YNNKEL (reference sequence). The CDR3 is 15 amino acids. The V end was cut by 2 bases, the J end by 8 bases, with 15 bases between. CDR3 sequence reads: CASSQLLQVGEKLFF. In DNA form, the CDR3 reads TGTGCCAGCAGCCAACTGTTACAGGTTGGAGAAAAACTGTTTTTT.

The chain joins TRBV5-1 to TRBJ1-2; 7 nucleotides match TRBD1. Germline assignment: CDR1 SGHRS and CDR2 YFSETQ. Germline trimming cut 0 bases from V and 3 bases from J; bases unmatched to any gene: 5. The CDR3 contains 15 residues. CDR3: CASSLGQGVDYGYTF. DNA of the CDR3: TGCGCCAGCAGCTTGGGACAGGGAGTTGACTATGGCTACACCTTC.

This rearrangement joins TRBV19 to TRBJ1-4; D perhaps matches TRBD1 (5 bases). Germline lookup yields CDR1 LNHDA and CDR2 SQIVND (reference sequence). The CDR3 has 16 residues. The V and J ends lost 5 bases and 2 bases respectively, with 15 bases between them. CDR3 sequence reads: CASSQITGLTNEKLFF. The DNA of the CDR3 is TGTGCCAGTAGTCAGATCACAGGCCTTACTAATGAAAAACTGTTTTTT. Filled out from reference TRBV19 and TRBJ1-4, the complete variable domain reads DGGITQSPKYLFRKEGQNVTLSCEQNLNHDAMYWYRQDPGQGLRLIYYSQIVNDFQKGDIAEGYSVSREKKESFPLTVTSAQKNPTAFYLCASSQITGLTNEKLFFGSGTQLSVL.

The DNA of the CDR3 is TGTGCCAGCACCCTTTCCCCGGGGAATGAGCAGTTCTTC. It yields the protein CASTLSPGNEQFF. The genes are TRBV7-3 and TRBJ2-1, with D perhaps TRBD2 (5 bases). Trimming took off 7 bases at V and 7 bases at J, with 14 bases between the two ends. CDR3 size: 13 residues. Germline V gene lookup returns CDR1 SGHTA and CDR2 FQGTGA.

Only one count was recorded for this clone. Here the CDR3 DNA reads TGCGCCAGCAGCGCTGGACAGCACACTGAAGCTTTCTTT. It is translated as CASSAGQHTEAFF. The chain has TRBV5-1 and TRBJ1-1, with D possibly being TRBD1 (6 bases). V was trimmed by 4 bases and J by 3 bases, leaving 10 bases between them. This CDR3 comprises 13 residues. Germline-derived CDR1 and CDR2 are SGHRS and YFSETQ.

The chain has TRBV2 and TRBJ2-5, with TRBD1 matching 8 bases. CDR1 and CDR2 from the germline V gene are SNHLY and FYNNEI. V shed 6 bases, J shed 9 bases, and the junction held 15 bases outside the gene matches. The CDR3 has 15 amino acids. Written as DNA, the CDR3 is TGTGCCAGCAGGGCAGACAGGGGAACGGTGGGGGCCCAGTACTTC. This encodes CASRADRGTVGAQYF.

This sequence joins TRBV4-1 and TRBJ1-6; no definite D call. Deletions cut 0 bases from V and 3 bases from J, with 9 bases between. This CDR3 is built from 16 residues. The germline CDR1 and CDR2 sequences are MGHRA and YSYEKL. The DNA for the CDR3 is TGCGCCAGCAGCCAAGAAGCGTCGAGCTATAATTCACCCCTCCACTTT. Amino acid sequence: CASSQEASSYNSPLHF.

This sequence joins TRBV18 and TRBJ2-2; TRBD1 might be the D (6 bases). From germline, CDR1 is KGHSH and CDR2 LQKENI. CDR3 length: 18 amino acids. V was pared by 4 bases and J by 0 bases, with 18 bases between. The CDR3 DNA reads as TGTGCCAGCTCACTCTCAAATTGGGGGCACGCGAACACCGGGGAGCTGTTTTTT. It encodes CASSLSNWGHANTGELFF.

The chain is built from TRBV15 and TRBJ1-2, with D perhaps TRBD1 (5 bases). Germline CDR1 reads LNHNV; CDR2 reads YYDKDF (reference sequence). Trimming took 0 bases from V and 4 from J, leaving 9 bases between them. The CDR3 totals 14 residues. CDR3 amino acids: CATSRDRTSYGYTF. The CDR3 bases are TGTGCCACCAGCAGAGATCGGACAAGCTATGGCTACACCTTC.

This rearrangement joins TRBV6-2 or TRBV6-3 to TRBJ2-6; perhaps TRBD2 as D (5 bases). V shed 5 bases and J shed 4 bases, with 9 bases lying between them. Germline lookup yields CDR1 MNHEY and CDR2 SVGEGT. The CDR3 covers 14 residues. The DNA for the CDR3 is TGTGCCAGCAGTAAGGGAGCAGGGGCCAACGTCCTGACTTTC. It is translated as CASSKGAGANVLTF.

This clone was observed once. J is TRBJ1-1 and V is TRBV11-2, with D maybe TRBD1 (6 bases). This CDR3 spans 12 amino acids. CDR1 is SGHAT, CDR2 FQNNGV, per germline. Deletions cut 6 bases from V and 8 bases from J, with 13 bases between. CDR3 bases: TGTGCCAGCAGGTCGGGACACGGAGAAGCTTTCTTT. Protein sequence: CASRSGHGEAFF.

The DNA for the CDR3 is TGTGCCAGTAGTATAGGAGGACTAGGAGCTGATTTCAATGAGCAGTTCTTC. Protein product: CASSIGGLGADFNEQFF. J is TRBJ2-1 and V is TRBV19, with 7 bases identical to TRBD2. This CDR3 contains 17 residues. Trimming took 1 base from V and 6 from J; bases not matched to a gene: 12. Germline CDR1 and CDR2: LNHDA and SQIVND (reference sequence).

The gene calls are TRBV6-2 or TRBV6-3 and TRBJ1-2, with TRBD1 matching over 7 bases. The CDR3 spans 16 residues. V trimming: 5 bases; J trimming: 0 bases; junction bases outside the gene matches: 9. CDR1 is MNHEY and CDR2 is SVGEGT in the germline V gene. The CDR3 nucleotides read TGTGCCAGCAGTAAACCCGGGACAGCAGCTAACTATGGCTACACCTTC. It translates to CASSKPGTAANYGYTF.